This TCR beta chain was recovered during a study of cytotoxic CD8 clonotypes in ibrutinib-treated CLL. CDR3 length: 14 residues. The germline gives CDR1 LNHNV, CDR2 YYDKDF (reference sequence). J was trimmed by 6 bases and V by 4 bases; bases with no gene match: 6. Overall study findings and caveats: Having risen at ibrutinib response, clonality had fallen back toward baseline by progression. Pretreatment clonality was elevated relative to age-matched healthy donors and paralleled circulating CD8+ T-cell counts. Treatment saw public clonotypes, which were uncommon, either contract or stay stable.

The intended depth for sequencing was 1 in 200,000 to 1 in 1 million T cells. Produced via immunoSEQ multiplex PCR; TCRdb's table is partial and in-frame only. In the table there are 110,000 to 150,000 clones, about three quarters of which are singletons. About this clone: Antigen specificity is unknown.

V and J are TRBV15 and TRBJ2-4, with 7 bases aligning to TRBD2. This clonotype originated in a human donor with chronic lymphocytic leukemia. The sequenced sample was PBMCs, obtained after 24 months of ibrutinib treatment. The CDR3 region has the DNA TGTGCCACCAGCAACCCTAGCGGATCAAACATTCAGTACTTC. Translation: CATSNPSGSNIQYF.